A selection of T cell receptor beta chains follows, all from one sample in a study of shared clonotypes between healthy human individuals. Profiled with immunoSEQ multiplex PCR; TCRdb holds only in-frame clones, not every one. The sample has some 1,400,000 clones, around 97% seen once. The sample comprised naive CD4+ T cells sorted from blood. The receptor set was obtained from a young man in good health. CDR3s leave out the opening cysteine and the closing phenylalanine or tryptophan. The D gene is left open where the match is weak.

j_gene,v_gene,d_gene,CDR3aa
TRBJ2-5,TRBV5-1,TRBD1,ASSSGQPEETQY
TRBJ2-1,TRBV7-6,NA,ASSLRIGGGYNEQF
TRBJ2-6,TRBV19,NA,ASSIYSGAGANVLT
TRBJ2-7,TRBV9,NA,ASSVGGQSKSEQY
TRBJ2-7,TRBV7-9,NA,ASTRQAYEQY
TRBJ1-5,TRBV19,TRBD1,ASRDRGDQPQH
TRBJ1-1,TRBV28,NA,ASIGGGAEAF
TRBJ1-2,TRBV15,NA,ATSRGTRGYT
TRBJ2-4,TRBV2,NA,ASRGVEGIQY
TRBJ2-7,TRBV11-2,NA,ASSSTKRPL
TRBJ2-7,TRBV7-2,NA,ASSLGVDKVPSEQY
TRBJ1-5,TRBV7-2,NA,ASRGAPGGQPQH
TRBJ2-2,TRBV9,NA,ASSVAGRTGELF
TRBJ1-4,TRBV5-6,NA,ASSLAVGGNEKLF
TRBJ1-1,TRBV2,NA,ASRETAENTEAF
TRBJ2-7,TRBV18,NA,ASSPWVGTNYEQY